This T cell receptor (beta chain) was observed in a study of Graves' ophthalmopathy and Graves' hyperthyroidism. Donors with ophthalmopathy: moderate-to-severe activity, CAS ≥3, NOSPECS ≥4, duration under 3 months. Orbital computed tomography, thyroid ultrasound, TRAb, serum thyroxine and clinical symptoms formed the basis of diagnosis. The PBMCs were taken from roughly 10 ml of fresh peripheral blood. Ten or more counts support this clonotype. Antigen specificity is unknown. Germline CDR1 is SGHVS and CDR2 is FNYEAQ. The V and J ends lost 3 bases and 4 bases, in that order; junction bases with no gene match: 27. CDR3 size: 22 residues. RNA transcripts were the template, and TCR beta CDR3 regions were amplified from them. Amplification began with first-round RT-PCR using HTBI primers, then second-round multiplex PCR was performed. TCRdb re-analysed the multiplex PCR reads in MiXCR, keeping a single row per CDR3 protein. In the table there are approximately 460,000 distinct CDR3 sequences, approximately 14% of which are singletons.

Notes on the study in general: Discrimination between ophthalmopathy and stable hyperthyroidism by a 13-signature model showed 85% to 90% sensitivity and about 80% specificity.

The chain carries TRBV7-6 and TRBJ1-1, with TRBD1 matching 9 bases. This receptor was identified in a woman between 25 and 40 years old with Graves' ophthalmopathy. The sample comprised blood. The CDR3 DNA sequence: TGTGCCAGCAGCTTCCACCGGGACAGGGTCACTGAAGCTTCCTACAGGGTCACTGAAGCTTTCTTT. Translated, it gives CASSFHRDRVTEASYRVTEAFF. Filled out from reference TRBV7-6 and TRBJ1-1, the complete variable domain reads GAGVSQSPRYKVTKRGQDVALRCDPISGHVSLYWYRQALGQGPEFLTYFNYEAQQDKSGLPNDRFSAERPEGSISTLTIQRTEQRDSAMYRCASSFHRDRVTEASYRVTEAFFGQGTRLTVV.